This T cell receptor (beta chain) was sequenced during a study of cytomegalovirus exposure and HLA in healthy donors. Study in general: In terms of ancestry, the Caucasian-associated cluster contained about four fifths of the 300 to 400 genotyped donors.

This clone was counted only a few times. Its antigen is unknown. The CDR3 sequence is 17 residues long. J was trimmed by 0 bases and V by 0 bases; bases with no gene match: 0. In germline, CDR1 is LGHNA, CDR2 YSLEER. The PCR made use of 60 Vbeta and 13 Jbeta primers. Sequencing was performed with immunoSEQ multiplex PCR; in TCRdb, only in-frame clones are kept and a portion is missing. The repertoire consists of over 60,000 clones, with less than 85% occurring once and the leading ten covering under 6%. Study results and limitations: Later analysis associated a missense DCLRE1C variant with TCR beta V- and J-gene trimming.

The sample was PBMCs. This sequence joins TRBV4-3 and TRBJ2-2; 11 bases map to TRBD2. The origin of this receptor is a woman aged 25 to 39 in good health and CMV-seronegative. CDR3 coding DNA: TGCGCCAGCAGCCAAGAGGGACTAGCGGCGAACACCGGGGAGCTGTTTTTT. Translated, it gives CASSQEGLAANTGELFF.